What follows are 9 T cell receptor beta chains derived from one specimen sequenced in a study of cytomegalovirus exposure and HLA in healthy donors. PCR was performed using 60 Vbeta and 13 Jbeta primers. The table came from immunoSEQ multiplex PCR; TCRdb's copy has only in-frame clones and leaves some out. There are about 200,000 clones in the sample; approximately 86% occur only once, and around 0.31% lies in the top ten. Sample: PBMCs. These receptors all come from a woman in her twenties or thirties in good health and CMV-seronegative.

This clone was seen more than once but under ten times. The V gene is TRBV11-3, the J gene TRBJ2-1; D might be TRBD1 (6 bases). Germline V lookup: CDR1 SGHNT, CDR2 YENEEA. V lost 5 bases, J lost 2 bases, and 13 bases lay in between. The CDR3 covers 15 residues. The CDR3 spells CASSDRGGPYNEQFF. Here the CDR3 DNA reads TGTGCCAGCAGCGACCGAGGGGGACCCTACAATGAGCAGTTCTTC.

This chain links TRBV5-1 with TRBJ2-7; TRBD2 is a possible D gene (7 bases). This CDR3 is 17 amino acids long. Trimming shortened V by 2 bases and J by 2 bases, and 20 bases separated the two germline ends. Germline loops: CDR1 SGHRS, CDR2 YFSETQ. The CDR3 reads CASSFGRGGGSTYEQYF. The CDR3, as DNA: TGCGCCAGCAGCTTTGGTAGGGGAGGGGGGTCGACCTACGAGCAGTACTTC.

The gene calls are TRBV28 and TRBJ2-7; D is unresolved. This CDR3 comprises 12 residues. Trimming took off 3 bases at V and 2 bases at J, with 5 bases between the two ends. CDR1 and CDR2 (germline): MDHEN, SYDVKM. Written as DNA, the CDR3 is TGTGCCAGCAGTTTTGCGACCTACGAGCAGTACTTC. It encodes CASSFATYEQYF.

The V call is TRBV19, the J call TRBJ2-7; D is perhaps TRBD1 (6 bases). CDR1 is LNHDA and CDR2 is SQIVND in the germline V gene (reference sequence). This CDR3 spans 15 amino acids. V was cut by 1 base and J by 4 bases, with 14 bases left in between. The CDR3 loop reads CASSIGGQPPYEQYF. The CDR3 region has the DNA TGTGCCAGTAGTATAGGGGGGCAGCCTCCTTACGAGCAGTACTTC.

The CDR3 loop is CASSLEPSGNTGELFF. Here the CDR3 DNA reads TGCGCCAGCAGCTTGGAGCCTAGCGGGAACACCGGGGAGCTGTTTTTT. The V call is TRBV5-1, the J call TRBJ2-2; 7 bases are a match to TRBD2. The CDR3 spans 16 residues. Losses at the gene ends were 0 bases for V and 1 base for J; bases not matched to a gene: 3. Germline CDR1 SGHRS, CDR2 YFSETQ.

The genes are TRBV5-1 and TRBJ2-3, with D uncertain. CDR3 length equals 17 residues. Per germline, CDR1 SGHRS and CDR2 YFSETQ. Trimming cost V 0 bases and J 1 base, with 15 bases left between them. The CDR3 bases are TGCGCCAGCAGCTTGGTCAGCTGGAGACGCGGCACAGATACGCAGTATTTT. It specifies CASSLVSWRRGTDTQYF.

The J gene is TRBJ2-2, the V gene TRBV15; a possible D gene is TRBD1 (6 bases). The V and J ends lost 1 base and 0 bases respectively, with 9 bases between them. CDR3 size: 16 residues. The germline gives CDR1 LNHNV, CDR2 YYDKDF (reference sequence). CDR3 region: CATSRGGTTNTGELFF. DNA for the CDR3: TGTGCCACCAGCAGAGGAGGGACAACGAACACCGGGGAGCTGTTTTTT.

The chain joins TRBV7-9 to TRBJ1-1, with TRBD1 as a possible D gene (5 bases). The CDR3 is 15 residues long. Germline V gene sequence: CDR1 SEHNR, CDR2 FQNEAQ (reference sequence). V lost 2 bases and J lost 1, with 11 bases in between. As DNA, the CDR3 is TGTGCCAGCAGCTTACTGGGGCTCCAGAACACTGAAGCTTTCTTT. Translated: CASSLLGLQNTEAFF.

The genes are TRBV15 and TRBJ2-7, with 9 bases lining up with TRBD2. CDR1 and CDR2 from the germline V gene are LNHNV and YYDKDF (reference sequence). After removal of 3 bases from V and 5 bases from J, the junction contained 14 bases not matched to a gene. The CDR3 contains 17 residues. In DNA form, the CDR3 reads TGTGCCACCAGCAGGAACCTAGGCGGGAGGGCTATGGACGAGCAGTACTTC. Translating it yields CATSRNLGGRAMDEQYF.